The clone carrying this T cell receptor beta chain came up once. These data belong to a study of blood T cell repertoires in COVID-19. On the study more broadly: T cells, B-cell-depleted T cells, or PBMCs provided the cDNA or gDNA that served as material.

In the source study's methods: Estimation of nucleated cell counts relied on the amplification of reference gene primers. Using immunoSEQ multiplex PCR, the repertoire was profiled, and TCRdb retains in-frame clones only, with some absent. That table gives V, J and clone size, and the DNA gave D and trimming. The data hold around 300,000 clones, with around 90% observed a single time. Sample: peripheral blood. The TCR sequence derives from a woman aged 25-40 years with COVID-19, enrolled during active disease.

The CDR3, as DNA: TGTGCCAGCAGTGAAGCTCGGACAGCCTATGGCTACACCTTC. This encodes CASSEARTAYGYTF. This sequence joins TRBV6-1 and TRBJ1-2; D may be TRBD1 (6 bases). Trimming stripped 0 bases from V and 4 bases from J, with 9 bases between. CDR1 MNHNS and CDR2 SASEGT come from the germline V gene. CDR3 length: 14 residues.